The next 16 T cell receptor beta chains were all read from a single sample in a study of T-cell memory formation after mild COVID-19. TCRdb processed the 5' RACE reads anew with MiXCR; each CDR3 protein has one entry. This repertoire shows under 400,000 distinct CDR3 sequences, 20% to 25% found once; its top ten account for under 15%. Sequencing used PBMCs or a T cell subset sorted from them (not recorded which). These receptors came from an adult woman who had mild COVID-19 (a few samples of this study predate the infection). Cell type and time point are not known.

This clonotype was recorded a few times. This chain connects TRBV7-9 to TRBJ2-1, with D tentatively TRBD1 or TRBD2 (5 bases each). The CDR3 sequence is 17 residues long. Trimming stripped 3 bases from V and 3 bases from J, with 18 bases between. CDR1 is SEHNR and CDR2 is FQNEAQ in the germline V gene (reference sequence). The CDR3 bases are TGTGCCAGCAGCTTTGCGGGTCGGGGCGGGCTCTACAATGAGCAGTTCTTC. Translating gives CASSFAGRGGLYNEQFF.

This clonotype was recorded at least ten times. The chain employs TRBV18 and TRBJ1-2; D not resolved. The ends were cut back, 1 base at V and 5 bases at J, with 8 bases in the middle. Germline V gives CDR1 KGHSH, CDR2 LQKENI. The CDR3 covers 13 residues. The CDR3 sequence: CASSPRQRYGYTF. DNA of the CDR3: TGTGCCAGCTCACCACGGCAGCGGTATGGCTACACCTTC.

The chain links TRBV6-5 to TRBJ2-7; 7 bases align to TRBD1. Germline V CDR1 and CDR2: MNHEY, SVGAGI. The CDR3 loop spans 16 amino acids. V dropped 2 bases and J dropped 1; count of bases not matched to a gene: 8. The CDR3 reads CASSYLTGTASYEQYF. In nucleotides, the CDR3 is TGTGCCAGCAGTTACCTTACCGGGACAGCGTCCTACGAGCAGTACTTC.

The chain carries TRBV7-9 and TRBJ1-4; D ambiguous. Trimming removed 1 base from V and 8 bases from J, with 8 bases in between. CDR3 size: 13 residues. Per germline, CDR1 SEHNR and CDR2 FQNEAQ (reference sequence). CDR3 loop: CASSLEGYEKLFF. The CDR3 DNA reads TGTGCCAGCAGCTTAGAGGGTTACGAAAAACTGTTTTTT. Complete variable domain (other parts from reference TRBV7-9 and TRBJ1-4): DTGVSQNPRHKITKRGQNVTFRCDPISEHNRLYWYRQTLGQGPEFLTYFQNEAQLEKSRLLSDRFSAERPKGSFSTLEIQRTEQGDSAMYLCASSLEGYEKLFFGSGTQLSVL.

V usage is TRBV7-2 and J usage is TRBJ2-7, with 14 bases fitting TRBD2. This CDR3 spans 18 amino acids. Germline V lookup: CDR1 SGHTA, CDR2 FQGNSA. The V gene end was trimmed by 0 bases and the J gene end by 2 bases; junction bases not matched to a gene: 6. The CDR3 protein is CASSLAPRGLAGAYEQYF. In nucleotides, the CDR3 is TGTGCCAGCAGCTTAGCTCCTCGGGGACTAGCGGGAGCCTACGAGCAGTACTTC.

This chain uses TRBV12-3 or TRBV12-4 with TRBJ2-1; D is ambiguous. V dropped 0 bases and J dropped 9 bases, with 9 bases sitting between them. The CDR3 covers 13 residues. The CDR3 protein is CASSLAQIGEQFF. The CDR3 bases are TGTGCCAGCAGTTTAGCACAGATCGGTGAGCAGTTCTTC.

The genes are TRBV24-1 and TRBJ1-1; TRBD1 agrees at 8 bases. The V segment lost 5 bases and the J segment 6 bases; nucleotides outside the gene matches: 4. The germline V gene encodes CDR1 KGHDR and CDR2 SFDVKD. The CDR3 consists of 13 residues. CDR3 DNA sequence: TGTGCCACCAGTGGGACAGGGCTTCCTGAAGCTTTCTTT. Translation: CATSGTGLPEAFF.

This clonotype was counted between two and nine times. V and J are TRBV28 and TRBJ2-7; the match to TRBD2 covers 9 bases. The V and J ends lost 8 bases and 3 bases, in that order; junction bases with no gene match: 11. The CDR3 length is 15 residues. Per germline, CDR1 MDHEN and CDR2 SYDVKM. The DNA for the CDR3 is TGTGCCAGCCTGGGTGAGGGTAGCGGGAGCTACGAGCAGTACTTC. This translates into CASLGEGSGSYEQYF.

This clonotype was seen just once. CDR3 sequence (DNA): TGTGCCAGCAGTGAAGGGACTAGCGGGGTGTATACGCAGTATTTT. It codes for CASSEGTSGVYTQYF. The chain uses TRBV9 and TRBJ2-3; 13 positions match TRBD2. Trimming cost V 5 bases and J 7 bases; bases outside gene matches: 7. There are 15 residues in the CDR3. Germline assignment: CDR1 SGDLS and CDR2 YYNGEE.

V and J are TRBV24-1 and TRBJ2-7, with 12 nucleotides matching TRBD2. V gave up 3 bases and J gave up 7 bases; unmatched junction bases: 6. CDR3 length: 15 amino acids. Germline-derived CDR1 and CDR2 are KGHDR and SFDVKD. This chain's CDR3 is CATSDPTSGSCEQYF. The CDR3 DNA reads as TGTGCCACCAGTGATCCGACTAGCGGGAGTTGTGAGCAGTACTTC.

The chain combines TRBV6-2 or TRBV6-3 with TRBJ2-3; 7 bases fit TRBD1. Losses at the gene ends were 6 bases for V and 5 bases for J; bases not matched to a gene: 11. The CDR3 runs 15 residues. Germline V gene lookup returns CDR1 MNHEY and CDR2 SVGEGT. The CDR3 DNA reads TGTGCCAGCAGAGACCACGTGACAGGGAAAGATACGCAGTATTTT. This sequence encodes CASRDHVTGKDTQYF.

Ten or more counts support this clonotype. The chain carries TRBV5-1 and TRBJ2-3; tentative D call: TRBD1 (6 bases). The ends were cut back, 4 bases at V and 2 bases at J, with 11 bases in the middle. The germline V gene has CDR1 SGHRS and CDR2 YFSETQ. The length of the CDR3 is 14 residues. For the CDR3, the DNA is TGCGCCAGCAGCCCCGGGACACACACAGATACGCAGTATTTT. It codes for CASSPGTHTDTQYF.

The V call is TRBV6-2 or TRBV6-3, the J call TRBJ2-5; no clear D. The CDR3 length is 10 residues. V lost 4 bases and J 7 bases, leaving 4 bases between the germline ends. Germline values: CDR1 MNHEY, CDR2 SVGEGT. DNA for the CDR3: TGTGCCAGCAGTTCGGGGACCCAGTACTTC. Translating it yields CASSSGTQYF.

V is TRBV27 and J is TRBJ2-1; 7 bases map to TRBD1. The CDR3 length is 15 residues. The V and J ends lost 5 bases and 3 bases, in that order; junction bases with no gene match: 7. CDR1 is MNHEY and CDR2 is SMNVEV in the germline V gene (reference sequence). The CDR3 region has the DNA TGTGCCAGCAGTCACCCCCGGGACAGCTACAATGAGCAGTTCTTC. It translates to CASSHPRDSYNEQFF.

CDR3 nucleotide sequence: TGTGCCAGCTCACCTCTCTCCACGAGAGGGGAAAACATTCAGTACTTC. Translation gives CASSPLSTRGENIQYF. The rearrangement links TRBV18 to TRBJ2-4; either TRBD1 or TRBD2 may fit D (5 bases each). Germline CDR1 KGHSH, CDR2 LQKENI. V was shortened by 3 bases and J by 5 bases, with 17 bases between the two germline ends. The CDR3 loop spans 16 amino acids.

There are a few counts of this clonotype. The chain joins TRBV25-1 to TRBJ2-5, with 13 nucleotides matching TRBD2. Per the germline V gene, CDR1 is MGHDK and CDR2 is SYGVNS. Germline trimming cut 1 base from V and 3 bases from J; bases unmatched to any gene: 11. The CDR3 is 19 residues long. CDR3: CASSELSETSGRIKETQYF. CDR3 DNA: TGTGCCAGCAGTGAATTAAGCGAGACTAGCGGGAGGATAAAAGAGACCCAGTACTTC.